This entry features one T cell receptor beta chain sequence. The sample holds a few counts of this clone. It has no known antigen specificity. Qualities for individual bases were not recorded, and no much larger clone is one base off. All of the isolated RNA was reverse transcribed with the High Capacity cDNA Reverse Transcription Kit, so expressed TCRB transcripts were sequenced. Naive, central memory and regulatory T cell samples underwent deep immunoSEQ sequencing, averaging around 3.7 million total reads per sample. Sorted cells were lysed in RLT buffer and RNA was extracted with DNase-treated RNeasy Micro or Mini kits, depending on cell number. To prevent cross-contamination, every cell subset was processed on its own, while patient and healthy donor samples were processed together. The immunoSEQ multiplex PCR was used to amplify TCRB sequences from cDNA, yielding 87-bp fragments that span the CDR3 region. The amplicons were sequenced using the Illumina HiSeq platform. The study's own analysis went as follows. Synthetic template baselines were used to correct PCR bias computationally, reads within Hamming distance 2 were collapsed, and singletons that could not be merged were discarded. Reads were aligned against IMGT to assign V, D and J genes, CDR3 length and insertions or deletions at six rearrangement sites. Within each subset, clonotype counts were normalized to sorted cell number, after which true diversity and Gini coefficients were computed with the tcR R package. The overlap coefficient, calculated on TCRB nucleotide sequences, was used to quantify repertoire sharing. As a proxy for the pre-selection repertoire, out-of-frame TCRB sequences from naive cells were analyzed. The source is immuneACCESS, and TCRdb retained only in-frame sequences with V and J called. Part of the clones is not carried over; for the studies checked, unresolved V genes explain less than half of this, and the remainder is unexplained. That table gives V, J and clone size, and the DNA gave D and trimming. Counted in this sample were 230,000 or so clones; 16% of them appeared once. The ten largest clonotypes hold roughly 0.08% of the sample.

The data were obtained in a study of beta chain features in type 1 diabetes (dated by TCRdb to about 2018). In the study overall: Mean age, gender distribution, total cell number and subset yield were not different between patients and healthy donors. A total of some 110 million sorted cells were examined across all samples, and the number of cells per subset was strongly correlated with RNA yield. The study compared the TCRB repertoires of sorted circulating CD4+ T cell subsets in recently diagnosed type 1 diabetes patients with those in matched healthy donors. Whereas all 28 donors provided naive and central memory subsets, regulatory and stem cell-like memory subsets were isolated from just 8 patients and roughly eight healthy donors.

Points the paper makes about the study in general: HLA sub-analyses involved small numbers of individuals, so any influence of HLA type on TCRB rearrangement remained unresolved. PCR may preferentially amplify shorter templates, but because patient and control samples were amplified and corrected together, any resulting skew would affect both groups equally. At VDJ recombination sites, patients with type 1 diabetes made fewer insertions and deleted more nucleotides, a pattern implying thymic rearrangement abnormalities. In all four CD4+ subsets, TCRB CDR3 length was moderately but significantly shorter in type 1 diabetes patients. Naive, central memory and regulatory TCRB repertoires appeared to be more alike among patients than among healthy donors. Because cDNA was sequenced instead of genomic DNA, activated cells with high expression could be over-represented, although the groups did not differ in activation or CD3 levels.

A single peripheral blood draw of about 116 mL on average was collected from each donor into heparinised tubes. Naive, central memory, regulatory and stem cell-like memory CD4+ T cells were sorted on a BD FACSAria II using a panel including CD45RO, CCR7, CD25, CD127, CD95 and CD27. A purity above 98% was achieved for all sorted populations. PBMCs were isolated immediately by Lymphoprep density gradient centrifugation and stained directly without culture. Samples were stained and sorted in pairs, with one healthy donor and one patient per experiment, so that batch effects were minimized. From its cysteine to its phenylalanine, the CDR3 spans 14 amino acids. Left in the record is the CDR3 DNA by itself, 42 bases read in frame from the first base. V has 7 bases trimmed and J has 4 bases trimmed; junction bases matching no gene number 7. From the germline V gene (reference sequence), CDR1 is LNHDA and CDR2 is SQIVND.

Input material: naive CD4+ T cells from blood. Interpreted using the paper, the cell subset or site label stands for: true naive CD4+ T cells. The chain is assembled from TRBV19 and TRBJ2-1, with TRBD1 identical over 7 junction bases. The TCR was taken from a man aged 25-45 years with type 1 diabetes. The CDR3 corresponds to CASTKGDRYNEQFF. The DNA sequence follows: TGTGCCAGTACCAAGGGGGACAGATACAATGAGCAGTTCTTC.